Presented here are 8 T cell receptor beta chains from one specimen sequenced in a study of metastatic and nonmetastatic thyroid tumors. The entire patient cohort was treatment-naive prior to thyroid surgery. TCRdb reanalyzed the PCR reads with MiXCR. The profile shows approximately 12,000 clones, roughly 31% of them singletons. The specimen was tumor tissue. The receptors here all came from a male donor with papillary thyroid cancer or a benign thyroid nodule (not recorded which). Some clones in this sample may be carry-over from other donors' samples.

This clone was recorded at least ten times. The rearrangement uses TRBV9 and TRBJ2-1; 8 positions match TRBD2. The CDR3 sequence is 17 residues long. In germline, CDR1 is SGDLS, CDR2 YYNGEE. V lost 3 bases to trimming and J lost 0 bases; unmatched junction nucleotides: 8. The DNA of the CDR3 is TGTGCCAGCAGCGACGATTCGGGGGGGGACTCCTACAATGAGCAGTTCTTC. Its translation: CASSDDSGGDSYNEQFF.

This clone was observed a handful of times. J is TRBJ1-6 and V is TRBV6-2 or TRBV6-3; tentative D call: TRBD1 (6 bases). Germline V lookup: CDR1 MNHEY, CDR2 SVGEGT. V lost 0 bases and J 9 bases, leaving 9 bases between the germline ends. The CDR3 has 14 residues. The chain's CDR3 is CASSYSTGISPLHF. CDR3 nucleotide sequence: TGTGCCAGCAGTTACTCCACAGGGATTTCACCCCTCCACTTT.

A remark on this clone: At one of its ends the junction is not consistent with the germline gene, which may arise from a read error. This rearrangement joins TRBV20-1 to TRBJ2-5; tentative D call: TRBD2 (6 bases). Germline V CDR1 and CDR2: DFQATT, SNEGSKA (reference sequence). The CDR3 extends over 13 amino acids. CDR3 in DNA: TGCGGTGCTCCTACTCGCGGGACGGAGACCCAGTACTTC. As protein: CGAPTRGTETQYF.

In this sample, this clone is medium-sized. The sample contains more than one DNA sequence encoding this CDR3. The chain joins TRBV19 to TRBJ2-7; D uncertain. The CDR3 length is 10 residues. The germline V gene encodes CDR1 LNHDA and CDR2 SQIVND (reference sequence). Trimming stripped 10 bases from V and 5 bases from J, with 9 bases between. CDR3 residues: CATRPHEQYV. The CDR3 region has the DNA TGTGCCACCCGGCCCCACGAGCAGTACGTC.

This clone is a singleton in its sample. The gene calls are TRBV2 and TRBJ1-5, with TRBD1 matching over 8 bases. V lost 6 bases, J lost 0 bases, and 10 bases stayed unmatched. The CDR3 length is 17 residues. CDR1 is SNHLY and CDR2 is FYNNEI in the germline V gene. The CDR3 DNA sequence: TGTGCCAGCAGACAGGGGGGAGATTCTTATAGCAATCAGCCCCAGCATTTT. It translates to CASRQGGDSYSNQPQHF.

This clone was seen a few times. The chain carries TRBV28 and TRBJ2-2; no reliable D call. Trimming shortened V by 1 base and J by 6 bases, and 6 bases separated the two germline ends. Germline CDR1 reads MDHEN; CDR2 reads SYDVKM. The CDR3 has 13 residues. The CDR3 reads CASSLFWSGELFF. The CDR3 DNA follows: TGTGCCAGCAGTTTATTTTGGTCCGGGGAGCTGTTTTTT. Together with reference TRBV28 and TRBJ2-2, the CDR3 gives the full variable domain: DVKVTQSSRYLVKRTGEKVFLECVQDMDHENMFWYRQDPGLGLRLIYFSYDVKMKEKGDIPEGYSVSREKKERFSLILESASTNQTSMYLCASSLFWSGELFFGEGSRLTVL.

CDR3 nucleotides: TGTGCCAGCAGTTTAAGGGCCGACTATGGCTACACCTTC. Amino acid sequence: CASSLRADYGYTF. The rearrangement links TRBV12-3 or TRBV12-4 to TRBJ1-2; D remains unclear. This CDR3 is built from 13 residues. Trimming pared 2 bases from V and 3 bases from J, leaving 7 bases between.

This clone has a count of ten or more. The rearrangement joins TRBV11-2 to TRBJ2-1, with a weak D call TRBD2 (6 bases). Germline CDR1 reads SGHAT; CDR2 reads FQNNGV. This CDR3 contains 16 residues. The V end lost 0 bases, the J end lost 0 bases, and 9 bases lay between the germline ends. The CDR3 is CASSLEGTLSYNEQFF. In DNA form, the CDR3 reads TGTGCCAGCAGCTTAGAGGGGACTCTCTCCTACAATGAGCAGTTCTTC.